This T cell receptor (beta chain) is drawn from a study of CD8 T cells in ankylosing spondylitis. Points from the study as a whole: The study identified a TCR beta motif of 7 or 8 highly homologous variants that appeared characteristic of ankylosing spondylitis blood. The study looked at matched synovial fluid samples from ankylosing spondylitis patients. Disease-linked clones were reported to be significantly enriched there. Some motif variants were previously reported in reactive arthritis synovial fluid and blood. Clones that were linked to disease were CD8+ and were relatively rare in peripheral blood.

Trimming took 4 bases from V and 2 from J, leaving 15 bases between them. CDR1 is SGHRS, CDR2 YFSETQ, per germline. The CDR3 is 15 amino acids. Libraries for TCR beta were made by quantitative 5'-RACE with molecular barcodes. TCRdb itself ran the 5' RACE reads through MiXCR, one entry per CDR3 protein. The data hold approximately 550,000 distinct CDR3 sequences, with more than 9.5% observed a single time. Concerning this clonotype: Its antigen is still unknown.

The chain joins TRBV5-1 to TRBJ1-1, with D tentatively TRBD1 (5 bases). This clonotype was sampled from a male donor with ankylosing spondylitis. The sample consisted of blood, either unsorted or a sorted T cell fraction (not recorded which). In DNA, the CDR3 is TGCGCCAGCAGCGTCCTAGGACACAAAAACACTGAAGCTTTCTTT. Amino acids: CASSVLGHKNTEAFF.